The 17 T cell receptor beta chains given below trace back to one sample, sequenced in a study of T cell responses to AZD1222 COVID-19 vaccine. The method was immunoSEQ multiplex PCR; TCRdb's version includes in-frame clones alone and lacks a portion of them. This table has about 180,000 clones, roughly 94% appearing once. The sequences come from peripheral blood, collected 28 days after the second AZD1222 dose. The source of these receptors is an adult who received the AZD1222 COVID-19 vaccine.

The chain has TRBV20-1 and TRBJ1-1; D remains unclear. V gave up 0 bases and J gave up 9 bases, with 8 bases separating them. CDR3 length: 11 amino acids. Germline V gene sequence: CDR1 DFQATT, CDR2 SNEGSKA (reference sequence). CDR3 sequence reads: CSARDFGKAFF. Written as DNA, the CDR3 is TGCAGTGCTAGAGATTTTGGGAAAGCTTTCTTT.

This chain's CDR3 is CASSISGSHTEAFF. The CDR3 DNA reads TGTGCCAGTAGTATATCTGGGTCCCACACTGAAGCTTTCTTT. J is TRBJ1-1 and V is TRBV19; D not resolved. V dropped 2 bases and J dropped 3 bases, with 10 bases sitting between them. The CDR3 is 14 residues long. Germline V gene sequence: CDR1 LNHDA, CDR2 SQIVND (reference sequence).

The V call is TRBV7-2, the J call TRBJ2-2; D is undetermined. This CDR3 is 16 amino acids long. V was cut by 1 base and J by 1 base, with 10 bases left in between. Germline V gene data show CDR1 as SGHTA and CDR2 as FQGNSA. CDR3 region: CASSLEIVRNTGELFF. In DNA, the CDR3 is TGTGCCAGCAGCTTAGAAATTGTCAGGAACACCGGGGAGCTGTTTTTT.

The rearrangement links TRBV27 to TRBJ1-6; D gene unclear. The CDR3 consists of 15 residues. Trimming left V 2 bases short and J 5 bases short, with 10 bases between. In germline, CDR1 is MNHEY, CDR2 SMNVEV (reference sequence). CDR3 DNA sequence: TGTGCCAGCAGTTTAACCGGATGGCATAATTCACCCCTCCACTTT. This sequence encodes CASSLTGWHNSPLHF.

The chain recombines TRBV7-9 with TRBJ1-3; tentative D call: TRBD1 (6 bases). V shed 5 bases and J shed 0 bases, with 11 bases lying between them. There are 15 residues in the CDR3. The germline CDR1 and CDR2 sequences are SEHNR and FQNEAQ (reference sequence). CDR3 amino acids: CASSHRTASGNTIYF. The CDR3 DNA sequence: TGTGCCAGCAGCCACCGGACAGCCTCTGGAAACACCATATATTTT.

This chain links TRBV25-1 with TRBJ2-1; D unclear. The CDR3 totals 17 residues. Trimming cost V 3 bases and J 0 bases, with 15 bases left between them. Per the germline V gene, CDR1 is MGHDK and CDR2 is SYGVNS. CDR3 in DNA: TGTGCCAGCAGTGATCGCCTGGTCAGTAGCTCCTACAATGAGCAGTTCTTC. It yields the protein CASSDRLVSSSYNEQFF.

CDR3 DNA sequence: TGCGCCAGCAGGGCCGGGGCACGAGACAATGAGCAGTTCTTC. Translation: CASRAGARDNEQFF. The chain couples TRBV5-1 to TRBJ2-1; D may be TRBD1 or TRBD2 (5 bases each). The V gene lost 5 bases and the J gene lost 5 bases, with 14 bases spanning the gap. The CDR3 totals 14 residues. The germline gives CDR1 SGHRS, CDR2 YFSETQ.

V is TRBV7-3 and J is TRBJ2-5; 7 bases match TRBD1. The CDR3 is 17 residues long. Germline trimming cut 0 bases from V and 5 bases from J; bases unmatched to any gene: 12. Per the germline V gene, CDR1 is SGHTA and CDR2 is FQGTGA. CDR3 region: CASSLTDRQGAMETQYF. The CDR3 DNA follows: TGTGCCAGCAGCTTAACGGATAGACAGGGTGCGATGGAGACCCAGTACTTC.

This chain joins TRBV7-6 and TRBJ2-5; TRBD2 is a possible D gene (6 bases). The CDR3 is made up of 15 amino acids. V shed 2 bases and J shed 1 base, with 11 bases lying between them. Germline V lookup: CDR1 SGHVS, CDR2 FNYEAQ. DNA for the CDR3: TGTGCCAGCAGCTTATCCCGGGGGTCCCAAGAGACCCAGTACTTC. Encoded protein: CASSLSRGSQETQYF. Supplemented by reference TRBV7-6 and TRBJ2-5, the full variable domain reads GAGVSQSPRYKVTKRGQDVALRCDPISGHVSLYWYRQALGQGPEFLTYFNYEAQQDKSGLPNDRFSAERPEGSISTLTIQRTEQRDSAMYRCASSLSRGSQETQYFGPGTRLLVL.

The table lists this clone with a count of one. The V and J genes are TRBV5-4 and TRBJ2-2, with 9 bases aligning to TRBD1. Germline loops: CDR1 SGHNT, CDR2 YYREEE (reference sequence). V trimming: 4 bases; J trimming: 7 bases; junction bases outside the gene matches: 11. The CDR3 loop spans 16 amino acids. In nucleotides, the CDR3 is TGTGCCAGCAGCCAGAAGGGACAGGGCCCTATCGGGGAGCTGTTTTTT. This sequence encodes CASSQKGQGPIGELFF.

The chain combines TRBV4-3 with TRBJ1-1, with TRBD1 identical over 7 bases. From germline, CDR1 is LGHNA and CDR2 YSLEER. The CDR3 covers 14 residues. V lost 0 bases to trimming and J lost 5 bases; unmatched junction nucleotides: 3. The CDR3 coding sequence is TGCGCCAGCAGCCAAGATCAGGGGGTAACTGAAGCTTTCTTT. This codes for CASSQDQGVTEAFF.

This chain uses TRBV11-1 with TRBJ1-1; D is uncertain. Germline V lookup: CDR1 SGHAT, CDR2 FQDESV (reference sequence). This CDR3 is 14 amino acids long. With 1 base removed from V and 1 base from J, the gap between germline ends came to 7 bases. The CDR3 protein is CASSLDHWNTEAFF. The CDR3 region has the DNA TGTGCCAGCAGCTTAGATCACTGGAACACTGAAGCTTTCTTT.

The genes are TRBV20-1 and TRBJ1-2; TRBD1 matches 9 bases. Germline CDR1 reads DFQATT; CDR2 reads SNEGSKA (reference sequence). This CDR3 spans 21 amino acids. The V segment lost 4 bases and the J segment 1 base; nucleotides outside the gene matches: 25. The CDR3 DNA sequence: TGCAGTGCTAATGACAGGGGGTCTGCTCCCGACCAAGTAATCGTTAACTATGGCTACACCTTC. As protein: CSANDRGSAPDQVIVNYGYTF.

This sequence joins TRBV13 and TRBJ1-1; D is unresolved. V lost 1 base to trimming and J lost 1 base, with 1 base between them. Per germline, CDR1 PRHDT and CDR2 FYEKMQ (reference sequence). This CDR3 is 12 amino acids long. The CDR3: CASSLENTEAFF. For the CDR3, the DNA is TGTGCCAGCAGCTTAGAGAACACTGAAGCTTTCTTT.

This clone has just one count. The V gene is TRBV6-4, the J gene TRBJ2-1; the D gene is possibly TRBD1 (5 bases). The germline V gene has CDR1 MRHNA and CDR2 SNTAGT. CDR3 length equals 14 residues. V was trimmed by 6 bases and J by 9 bases, leaving 18 bases between them. CDR3 protein: CASSSTPRGPEQFF. The DNA of the CDR3 is TGTGCCAGCAGCTCGACACCAAGGGGCCCTGAGCAGTTCTTC.

The chain couples TRBV18 to TRBJ2-3; 7 bases agree with TRBD2. Losses at the gene ends were 3 bases for V and 4 bases for J; bases not matched to a gene: 4. Germline assignment: CDR1 KGHSH and CDR2 LQKENI. This CDR3 is 14 amino acids long. CDR3 loop: CASSPGLPADTQYF. In nucleotides, the CDR3 is TGTGCCAGCTCACCGGGACTACCAGCAGATACGCAGTATTTT.

The chain combines TRBV4-1 with TRBJ2-2, with D possibly TRBD1 on 6 matching bases. Looked up from germline, CDR1 is MGHRA and CDR2 is YSYEKL. The V and J ends lost 4 bases and 9 bases respectively, with 15 bases between them. This CDR3 region has 14 residues. This chain's CDR3 is CASSPQGLGRELFF. The CDR3 bases are TGCGCCAGCAGCCCACAGGGCCTCGGGAGGGAGCTGTTTTTT.